The source of this T cell receptor (beta chain) is a study of response to subunit inactivated influenza vaccine. This clonotype was detected only a few times. What it recognizes is unknown. TCRdb redid the calling of the RT-PCR reads with MiXCR, one entry per CDR3 protein. Counted here are hundreds of thousands of distinct CDR3 sequences, about 18% occurring once; the ten biggest clones make up roughly a tenth. Overall study findings and caveats: The authors put forward the suggestion that each seasonal influenza vaccination may bring in only a limited number of new T cells.

Germline loops: CDR1 DFQATT, CDR2 SNEGSKA (reference sequence). V was clipped by 6 bases and J by 10 bases, with 19 bases between them. CDR3 length: 12 residues. The receptor was derived from a man aged 50 to 60 who received an inactivated influenza vaccine. The sample was PBMCs from blood, taken approximately 5 days after vaccination. The rearrangement joins TRBV20-1 to TRBJ2-7; a weak D match, TRBD2 (5 bases). The CDR3 region is CSAPDGNFGQYF. The CDR3 nucleotides read TGCAGTGCCCCGGACGGGAATTTTGGACAGTACTTC.